The 26 T cell receptor beta chains below come from one sample, sequenced in a study of OX40 agonist ivuxolimab in advanced cancers. Produced via immunoSEQ multiplex PCR; TCRdb's table is partial and in-frame only. The table lists some 64,000 clones, over 90% of them singletons. The sequences come from CD4+ or CD8+ T cells sorted from blood, collected in a trial of the OX40 agonist ivuxolimab. The receptors were gathered from an adult with an advanced solid tumor such as melanoma, head and neck, liver or kidney cancer.

The chain combines TRBV18 with TRBJ1-1; 11 bases are a match to TRBD1. This CDR3 region has 16 residues. The germline V gene has CDR1 KGHSH and CDR2 LQKENI. The junction had 8 bases not matched to a gene; V was cut back by 3 bases and J by 5 bases. CDR3 DNA: TGTGCCAGCTCACCCACGGGGACAGGGGGTTGGACTGAAGCTTTCTTT. It translates to CASSPTGTGGWTEAFF.

The chain has TRBV11-2 and TRBJ2-1; the match to TRBD2 covers 7 bases. V lost 1 base and J lost 10; bases outside the gene matches: 10. The CDR3 runs to 15 residues. Germline V gene data show CDR1 as SGHAT and CDR2 as FQNNGV. The CDR3 bases are TGTGCCAGCAGCTTAGTTGGACTAGGGGCTTGGGAGCAGTTCTTC. As protein: CASSLVGLGAWEQFF.

The rearrangement joins TRBV10-1 to TRBJ2-5; D ambiguous. The CDR3 spans 14 residues. V was pared by 3 bases and J by 5 bases, with 13 bases between. CDR1 is WNHNN and CDR2 is SYGVQD in the germline V gene (reference sequence). This CDR3 reads CASSDGQFGETQYF. DNA of the CDR3: TGCGCCAGCAGTGATGGCCAGTTCGGTGAGACCCAGTACTTC.

This chain uses TRBV5-5 with TRBJ2-7; 9 bases are a match to TRBD1. Per the germline V gene, CDR1 is SGHKS and CDR2 is YYEKEE (reference sequence). This CDR3 is 13 amino acids long. Trimming at V came to 4 bases and at J to 3 bases, leaving 2 bases not matched to a gene. The CDR3 region has the DNA TGTGCCAGCAGCGGGGGACAGGGCTACGAGCAGTACTTC. It yields the protein CASSGGQGYEQYF.

This sequence joins TRBV5-1 and TRBJ2-7, with 7 bases that match TRBD1. Trimming cost V 3 bases and J 6 bases; bases outside gene matches: 6. The CDR3 length is 13 residues. CDR1 is SGHRS, CDR2 YFSETQ, per germline. CDR3 loop: CASSYTTGAEQYF. DNA for the CDR3: TGCGCCAGCAGCTACACAACAGGGGCCGAGCAGTACTTC. Using reference TRBV5-1 and TRBJ2-7 for the parts outside the CDR3, the full variable domain is KAGVTQTPRYLIKTRGQQVTLSCSPISGHRSVSWYQQTPGQGLQFLFEYFSETQRNKGNFPGRFSGRQFSNSRSEMNVSTLELGDSALYLCASSYTTGAEQYFGPGTRLTVT.

J is TRBJ2-1 and V is TRBV9, with 7 bases matching TRBD2. The CDR3 extends over 15 amino acids. Unmatched junction bases numbered 7, after V lost 3 bases and J lost 4 bases. Looked up from germline, CDR1 is SGDLS and CDR2 is YYNGEE. Here the CDR3 reads CASSEGGTGYNEQFF. DNA for the CDR3: TGTGCCAGCAGCGAGGGAGGGACTGGGTACAATGAGCAGTTCTTC. Supplemented by reference TRBV9 and TRBJ2-1, the full variable domain reads DSGVTQTPKHLITATGQRVTLRCSPRSGDLSVYWYQQSLDQGLQFLIQYYNGEERAKGNILERFSAQQFPDLHSELNLSSLELGDSALYFCASSEGGTGYNEQFFGPGTRLTVL.

The chain is built from TRBV11-2 and TRBJ2-3; 12 bases are a match to TRBD2. V shed 2 bases, J shed 2 bases, and the junction held 5 bases outside the gene matches. CDR3 length equals 17 residues. Germline CDR1 is SGHAT and CDR2 is FQNNGV. CDR3 bases: TGTGCCAGCAGCTTACTACGGACTAGCGGGACCACAGATACGCAGTATTTT. Residues: CASSLLRTSGTTDTQYF.

This chain links TRBV19 with TRBJ2-7, with D tentatively TRBD1 (5 bases). Germline V gene sequence: CDR1 LNHDA, CDR2 SQIVND (reference sequence). Trimming cost V 2 bases and J 0 bases, with 8 bases left between them. The CDR3 spans 14 residues. CDR3 loop: CASSISDSSYEQYF. The CDR3 DNA is TGTGCCAGTAGTATATCAGACAGCTCCTACGAGCAGTACTTC.

The rearrangement joins TRBV9 to TRBJ1-3; TRBD1 matches at 8 bases. The CDR3 is 14 amino acids. Losses at the gene ends were 0 bases for V and 11 bases for J; bases not matched to a gene: 7. Per the germline V gene, CDR1 is SGDLS and CDR2 is YYNGEE. CDR3 residues: CASSVGGTGWAIYF. DNA for the CDR3: TGTGCCAGCAGCGTAGGAGGGACAGGTTGGGCCATATATTTT.

This CDR3 is CASSYQGAGEKLFF. The CDR3 coding sequence is TGTGCCAGCAGCTATCAGGGGGCTGGTGAAAAACTGTTTTTT. The genes are TRBV27 and TRBJ1-4, with 8 nucleotides matching TRBD1. The CDR3 runs to 14 residues. Germline V gives CDR1 MNHEY, CDR2 SMNVEV (reference sequence). V trimming: 6 bases; J trimming: 7 bases; junction bases outside the gene matches: 7.

The chain carries TRBV7-9 and TRBJ2-3, with D possibly matching TRBD1 (6 bases). CDR3 size: 12 residues. V was shortened by 5 bases and J by 4 bases, with 7 bases between the two germline ends. CDR1 is SEHNR, CDR2 FQNEAQ, per germline (reference sequence). CDR3 nucleotide sequence: TGTGCCAGCAGCACAGGGTCAGATACGCAGTATTTT. Residues: CASSTGSDTQYF. Full variable domain (missing parts from reference TRBV7-9 and TRBJ2-3): DTGVSQNPRHKITKRGQNVTFRCDPISEHNRLYWYRQTLGQGPEFLTYFQNEAQLEKSRLLSDRFSAERPKGSFSTLEIQRTEQGDSAMYLCASSTGSDTQYFGPGTRLTVL.

The chain recombines TRBV7-2 with TRBJ1-3; D not resolved. CDR1 is SGHTA and CDR2 is FQGNSA in the germline V gene. Trimming removed 4 bases at V and 4 bases at J, with 14 bases between. This CDR3 region has 15 residues. DNA of the CDR3: TGTGCCAGCAGCTCAGACCTAATATCCGGAAACACCATATATTTT. Its translation is CASSSDLISGNTIYF.

V and J are TRBV7-6 and TRBJ2-7, with 8 bases aligning to TRBD1. The CDR3 runs to 11 residues. Germline CDR1 is SGHVS and CDR2 is FNYEAQ. V was clipped by 6 bases and J by 5 bases; unmatched bases: 0. The CDR3 is CASRTGDEQYF. CDR3 nucleotides: TGTGCCAGCAGGACAGGGGACGAGCAGTACTTC. Complete variable domain (other parts from reference TRBV7-6 and TRBJ2-7): GAGVSQSPRYKVTKRGQDVALRCDPISGHVSLYWYRQALGQGPEFLTYFNYEAQQDKSGLPNDRFSAERPEGSISTLTIQRTEQRDSAMYRCASRTGDEQYFGPGTRLTVT.

The CDR3 sequence is CASSLLGTDTQYF. CDR3 coding DNA: TGTGCCAGCAGTTTATTGGGCACAGATACGCAGTATTTT. V gene TRBV27 combines with J gene TRBJ2-3; D remains ambiguous. CDR1 MNHEY and CDR2 SMNVEV come from the germline V gene (reference sequence). V was cut by 1 base and J by 1 base, with 3 bases left in between. This CDR3 has 13 amino acids.

CDR3 amino acids: CASSVLIPDKNIQYF. CDR3 sequence (DNA): TGTGCCAGCAGCGTACTCATCCCCGACAAAAACATTCAGTACTTC. The genes are TRBV9 and TRBJ2-4; the D is unclear. Germline V CDR1 and CDR2: SGDLS, YYNGEE. Trimming took off 1 base at V and 3 bases at J, with 11 bases between the two ends. This CDR3 spans 15 amino acids.

Points on this clone: Other nucleotide sequences in the sample specify the same CDR3. This chain uses TRBV9 with TRBJ2-1; no definite D call. Trimming took off 0 bases at V and 0 bases at J, with 7 bases between the two ends. This CDR3 comprises 15 residues. CDR1 SGDLS and CDR2 YYNGEE come from the germline V gene. The chain's CDR3 is CASSVVGSSYNEQFF. In nucleotides, the CDR3 is TGTGCCAGCAGCGTAGTGGGCAGCTCCTACAATGAGCAGTTCTTC.

The chain carries TRBV28 and TRBJ2-6; D unresolved. The CDR3 is 21 amino acids. V shed 3 bases and J shed 0 bases, with 24 bases lying between them. Per germline, CDR1 MDHEN and CDR2 SYDVKM. CDR3 nucleotide sequence: TGTGCCAGCAGTTTCTCACATCTACTGACGACGGGTAGCTCTGGGGCCAACGTCCTGACTTTC. This codes for CASSFSHLLTTGSSGANVLTF. Supplemented by reference TRBV28 and TRBJ2-6, the full variable domain reads DVKVTQSSRYLVKRTGEKVFLECVQDMDHENMFWYRQDPGLGLRLIYFSYDVKMKEKGDIPEGYSVSREKKERFSLILESASTNQTSMYLCASSFSHLLTTGSSGANVLTFGAGSRLTVL.

CDR3 DNA sequence: TGTGCCAGCATGGATGGAAACACTGAAGCTTTCTTT. It translates to CASMDGNTEAFF. The rearrangement links TRBV28 to TRBJ1-1; D remains unclear. This CDR3 contains 12 residues. Trimming removed 7 bases at V and 2 bases at J, with 8 bases between. Germline CDR1 is MDHEN and CDR2 is SYDVKM.

The V gene is TRBV4-3, the J gene TRBJ1-1, with 7 bases matching TRBD1. The CDR3 covers 15 residues. CDR1 and CDR2 from the germline V gene are LGHNA and YSLEER. The trim removed 3 bases at V and 4 bases at J, leaving 8 bases unmatched. The CDR3 DNA reads as TGCGCCAGCAGCCAGTTTCTCAGGGGGGGCACTGAAGCTTTCTTT. Amino acids: CASSQFLRGGTEAFF.

A note on this clone: At one end, the junction sequence differs from germline, possibly due to a read error. The chain is built from TRBV5-6 and TRBJ2-7; D tentatively reads TRBD1 or TRBD2 (6 bases each). The CDR3 runs to 11 residues. Germline V gene sequence: CDR1 SGHDT, CDR2 YYEEEE. The chain's CDR3 is CASSLGGTQDF. The CDR3 coding sequence is TGTGCCAGCAGCCTCGGCGGGACACAAGACTTC.

The chain has TRBV19 and TRBJ1-2; 7 bases align to TRBD1. This CDR3 comprises 16 residues. V was pared by 7 bases and J by 3 bases, with 14 bases of the junction left unmatched. Germline CDR1 reads LNHDA; CDR2 reads SQIVND (reference sequence). The CDR3 coding sequence is TGTGCCAGTATGGAGGGGGCCGCCGGGTTTTACTATGGCTACACCTTC. Residues: CASMEGAAGFYYGYTF.

This chain links TRBV27 with TRBJ2-1, with 7 bases that match TRBD2. The CDR3 extends over 14 amino acids. The junction had 7 bases not matched to a gene; V was cut back by 1 base and J by 10 bases. Germline V gene data show CDR1 as MNHEY and CDR2 as SMNVEV (reference sequence). As DNA, the CDR3 is TGTGCCAGCAGTTTATTCACTAGCGCCGGCGAGCAGTTCTTC. Amino acids: CASSLFTSAGEQFF.

J is TRBJ2-7 and V is TRBV5-1; no definite D call. The ends were cut back, 0 bases at V and 4 bases at J, with 2 bases in the middle. CDR1 and CDR2 (germline): SGHRS, YFSETQ. The CDR3 covers 11 residues. CDR3 DNA sequence: TGCGCCAGCAGCTTGGGATACGAGCAGTACTTC. Amino acids: CASSLGYEQYF.

The genes are TRBV28 and TRBJ2-5; TRBD2 matches 14 bases. This CDR3 region has 16 residues. V trimming: 3 bases; J trimming: 4 bases; junction bases outside the gene matches: 4. Germline-derived CDR1 and CDR2 are MDHEN and SYDVKM. CDR3 sequence (DNA): TGTGCCAGCAGTTTCCGCGGACTAGCGGGAGGAGAGACCCAGTACTTC. It yields the protein CASSFRGLAGGETQYF.

The chain links TRBV7-6 to TRBJ2-1; D not certain. Germline V gene sequence: CDR1 SGHVS, CDR2 FNYEAQ. V was trimmed by 4 bases and J by 5 bases, leaving 12 bases between them. This CDR3 is 14 amino acids long. The CDR3 DNA sequence: TGTGCCAGCAGCTGGAAGAGGTCCAACAATGAGCAGTTCTTC. Its protein product is CASSWKRSNNEQFF.

The chain joins TRBV30 to TRBJ2-2; D possibly uses TRBD1 or TRBD2 (5 bases each). Germline CDR1 GTSNPN, CDR2 SVGIG (reference sequence). Trimming removed 4 bases at V and 3 bases at J, with 12 bases between. This CDR3 is built from 14 residues. This chain's CDR3 is CAWTGTAYTGELFF. CDR3 bases: TGTGCCTGGACCGGGACCGCCTACACCGGGGAGCTGTTTTTT.